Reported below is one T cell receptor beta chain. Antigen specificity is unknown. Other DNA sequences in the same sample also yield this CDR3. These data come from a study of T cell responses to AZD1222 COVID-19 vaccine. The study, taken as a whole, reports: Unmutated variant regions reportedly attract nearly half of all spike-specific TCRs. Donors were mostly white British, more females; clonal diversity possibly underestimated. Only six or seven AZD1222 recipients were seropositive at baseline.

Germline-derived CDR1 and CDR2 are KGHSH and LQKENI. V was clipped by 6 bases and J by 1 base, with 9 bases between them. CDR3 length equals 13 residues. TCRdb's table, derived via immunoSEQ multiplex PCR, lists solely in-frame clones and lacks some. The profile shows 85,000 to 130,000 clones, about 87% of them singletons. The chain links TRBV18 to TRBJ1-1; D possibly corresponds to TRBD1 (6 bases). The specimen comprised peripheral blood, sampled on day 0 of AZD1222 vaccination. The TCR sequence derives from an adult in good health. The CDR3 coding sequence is TGTGCCAGCTCCCGGGGGCAGAACACTGAAGCTTTCTTT. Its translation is CASSRGQNTEAFF.